The rows below give T cell receptor beta chains drawn from one sample of a study of shared clonotypes between healthy human individuals. Libraries were prepared by immunoSEQ multiplex PCR; TCRdb keeps only in-frame clonotypes and omits some of them. In the table there are some 630,000 clones, 55% to 75% of which are singletons. The sequencing input was memory CD4+ T cells sorted from blood. These TCRs come from a woman aged 25 to 45 in good health. CDR3s include the opening cysteine and the closing phenylalanine or tryptophan. Each record gives: J gene, V gene, clone size, CDR3 protein. Size is stated for part of the rows, as once, few or many counts, or as a class when the clone is expanded.

j_call: TRBJ2-2
v_call: TRBV7-9
clone_size: -
cdr3_aa: CASSLAGGKGTGELFF

j_call: TRBJ2-1
v_call: TRBV19
clone_size: -
cdr3_aa: CASSGGNSYNEQFF

j_call: TRBJ2-2
v_call: TRBV29-1
clone_size: once
cdr3_aa: CSVDGRGNTGELFF

j_call: TRBJ1-6
v_call: TRBV5-4
clone_size: -
cdr3_aa: CASSLVGNSPLHF

j_call: TRBJ1-1
v_call: TRBV18
clone_size: -
cdr3_aa: CASSLGQRNTEAFF

j_call: TRBJ2-5
v_call: TRBV5-8
clone_size: once
cdr3_aa: CASSFWGQGGETQYF

j_call: TRBJ2-5
v_call: TRBV7-9
clone_size: -
cdr3_aa: CASSLRLGSARETQYF

j_call: TRBJ2-7
v_call: TRBV28
clone_size: -
cdr3_aa: CASRADRGFFYEQYF

j_call: TRBJ2-1
v_call: TRBV2
clone_size: -
cdr3_aa: CASSESSRGVNEQFF

j_call: TRBJ1-5
v_call: TRBV5-4
clone_size: many
cdr3_aa: CASSLGARGQPQHF

j_call: TRBJ1-2
v_call: TRBV28
clone_size: -
cdr3_aa: CASYRQGAGYGYTF

j_call: TRBJ2-4
v_call: TRBV5-1
clone_size: -
cdr3_aa: CASSFTGQGNIQYF

j_call: TRBJ2-1
v_call: TRBV5-1
clone_size: few
cdr3_aa: CASSLSSGSYNEQFF

j_call: TRBJ2-2
v_call: TRBV5-1
clone_size: -
cdr3_aa: CASSPRTGLETGELFF

j_call: TRBJ2-3
v_call: TRBV30
clone_size: many
cdr3_aa: CAWSYTADTQYF

j_call: TRBJ2-2
v_call: TRBV19
clone_size: -
cdr3_aa: CASSSRLAGARNTGELFF

j_call: TRBJ2-7
v_call: TRBV5-1
clone_size: -
cdr3_aa: CASSLPGTLYEQYF

j_call: TRBJ2-3
v_call: TRBV6-6
clone_size: once
cdr3_aa: CASRTGNLPRTDTQYF

j_call: TRBJ1-1
v_call: TRBV19
clone_size: -
cdr3_aa: CASSIGGSVNTEAFF

j_call: TRBJ1-2
v_call: TRBV18
clone_size: -
cdr3_aa: CASSLTGEQGASGYTF

j_call: TRBJ2-1
v_call: TRBV5-4
clone_size: -
cdr3_aa: CASSPNPREQFF

j_call: TRBJ1-5
v_call: TRBV5-4
clone_size: -
cdr3_aa: CASSLDPSSDQPQHF

j_call: TRBJ1-5
v_call: TRBV29-1
clone_size: -
cdr3_aa: CSVLGTGKDQPQHF

j_call: TRBJ2-1
v_call: TRBV5-1
clone_size: -
cdr3_aa: CASSLEVAGAYEQFF

j_call: TRBJ1-4
v_call: TRBV28
clone_size: -
cdr3_aa: CASRSQGVANEKLFF

j_call: TRBJ2-7
v_call: TRBV6-6
clone_size: -
cdr3_aa: CATRTGGPFEQYF

j_call: TRBJ2-7
v_call: TRBV11-1
clone_size: -
cdr3_aa: CASSLGGRVEQYF

j_call: TRBJ2-3
v_call: TRBV6-4
clone_size: -
cdr3_aa: CASSITPGQGTDTQYF

j_call: TRBJ1-2
v_call: TRBV19
clone_size: few
cdr3_aa: CASTDAQGDLYGYTF

j_call: TRBJ1-4
v_call: TRBV14
clone_size: -
cdr3_aa: CASSQDYRTTEKLFF